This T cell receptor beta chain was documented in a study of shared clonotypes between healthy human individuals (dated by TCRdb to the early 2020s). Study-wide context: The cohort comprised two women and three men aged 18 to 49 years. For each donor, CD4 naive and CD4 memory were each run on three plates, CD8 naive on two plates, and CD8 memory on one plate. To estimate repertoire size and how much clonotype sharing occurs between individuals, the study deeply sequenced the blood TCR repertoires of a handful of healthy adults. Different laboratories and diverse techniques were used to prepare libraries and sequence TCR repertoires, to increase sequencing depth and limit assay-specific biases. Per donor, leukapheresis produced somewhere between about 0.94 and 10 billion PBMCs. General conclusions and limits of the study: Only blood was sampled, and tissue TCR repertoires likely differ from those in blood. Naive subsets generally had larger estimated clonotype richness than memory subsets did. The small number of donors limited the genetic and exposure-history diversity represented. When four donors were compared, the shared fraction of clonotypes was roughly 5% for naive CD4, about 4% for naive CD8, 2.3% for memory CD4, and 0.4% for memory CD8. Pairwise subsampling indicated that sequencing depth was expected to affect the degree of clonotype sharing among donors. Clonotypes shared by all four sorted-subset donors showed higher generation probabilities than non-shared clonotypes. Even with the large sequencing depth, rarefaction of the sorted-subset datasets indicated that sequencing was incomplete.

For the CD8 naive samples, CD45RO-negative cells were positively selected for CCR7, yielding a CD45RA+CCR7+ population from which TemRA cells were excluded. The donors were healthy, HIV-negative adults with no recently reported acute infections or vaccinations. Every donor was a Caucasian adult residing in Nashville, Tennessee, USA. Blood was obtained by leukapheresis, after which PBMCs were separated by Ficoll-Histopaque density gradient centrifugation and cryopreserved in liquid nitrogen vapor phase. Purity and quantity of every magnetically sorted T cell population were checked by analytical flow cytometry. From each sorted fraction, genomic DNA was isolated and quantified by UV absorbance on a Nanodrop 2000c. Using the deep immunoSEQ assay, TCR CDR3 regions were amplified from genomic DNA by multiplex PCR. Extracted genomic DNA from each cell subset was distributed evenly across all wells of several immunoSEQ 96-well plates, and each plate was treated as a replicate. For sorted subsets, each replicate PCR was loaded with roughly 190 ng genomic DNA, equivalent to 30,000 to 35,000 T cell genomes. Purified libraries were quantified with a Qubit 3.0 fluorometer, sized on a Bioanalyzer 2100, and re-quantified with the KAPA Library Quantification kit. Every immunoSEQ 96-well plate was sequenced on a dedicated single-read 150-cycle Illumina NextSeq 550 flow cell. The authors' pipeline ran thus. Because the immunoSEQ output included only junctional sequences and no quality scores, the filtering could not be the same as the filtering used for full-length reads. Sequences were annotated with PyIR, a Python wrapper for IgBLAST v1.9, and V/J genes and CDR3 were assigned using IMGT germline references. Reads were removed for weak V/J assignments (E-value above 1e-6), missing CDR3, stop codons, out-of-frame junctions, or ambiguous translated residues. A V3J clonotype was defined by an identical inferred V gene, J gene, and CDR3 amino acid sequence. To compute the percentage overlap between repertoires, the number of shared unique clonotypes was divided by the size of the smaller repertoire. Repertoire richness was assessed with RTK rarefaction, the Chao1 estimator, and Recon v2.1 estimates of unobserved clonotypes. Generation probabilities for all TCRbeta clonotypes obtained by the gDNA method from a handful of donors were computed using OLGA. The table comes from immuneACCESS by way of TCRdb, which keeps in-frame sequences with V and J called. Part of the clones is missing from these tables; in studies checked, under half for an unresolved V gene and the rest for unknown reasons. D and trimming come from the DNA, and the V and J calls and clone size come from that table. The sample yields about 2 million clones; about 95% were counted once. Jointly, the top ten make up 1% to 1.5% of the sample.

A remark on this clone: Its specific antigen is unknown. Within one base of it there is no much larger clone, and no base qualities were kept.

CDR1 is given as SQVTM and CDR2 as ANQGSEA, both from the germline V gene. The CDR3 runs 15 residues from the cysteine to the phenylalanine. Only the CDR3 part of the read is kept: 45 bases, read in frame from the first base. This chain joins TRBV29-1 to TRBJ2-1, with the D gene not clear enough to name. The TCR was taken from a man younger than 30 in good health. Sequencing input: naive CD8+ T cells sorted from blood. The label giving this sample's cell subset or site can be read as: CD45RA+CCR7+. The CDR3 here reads CNIALGGSSYNEQFF. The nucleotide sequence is TGCAACATTGCCCTTGGCGGATCCTCCTACAATGAGCAGTTCTTC.